The 5 T cell receptor beta chains listed next were all sequenced from one sample in a study of blood T cell repertoires in COVID-19. Sequenced by immunoSEQ multiplex PCR; TCRdb stores in-frame clones only, minus some. Here the sample spans a few hundred thousand clones, around nine tenths being singletons. Sequenced input: PBMCs or T cells enriched from blood (not recorded which). The receptors were sampled from a woman aged 25-40 years who had been exposed to COVID-19.

The rearrangement joins TRBV28 to TRBJ1-5; D may be TRBD1 (6 bases). CDR3 length: 16 amino acids. Per the germline V gene, CDR1 is MDHEN and CDR2 is SYDVKM. Trimming took 6 bases from V and 0 from J, leaving 15 bases between them. Written as DNA, the CDR3 is TGTGCCAGCAGCCCGGGACATTACTATAGCAATCAGCCCCAGCATTTT. Translating gives CASSPGHYYSNQPQHF. Full variable domain (remainder filled in from reference TRBV28 and TRBJ1-5): DVKVTQSSRYLVKRTGEKVFLECVQDMDHENMFWYRQDPGLGLRLIYFSYDVKMKEKGDIPEGYSVSREKKERFSLILESASTNQTSMYLCASSPGHYYSNQPQHFGDGTRLSIL.

J is TRBJ2-2 and V is TRBV19; 10 bases line up with TRBD1. CDR3 size: 16 residues. V dropped 5 bases and J dropped 10; count of bases not matched to a gene: 13. Per the germline V gene, CDR1 is LNHDA and CDR2 is SQIVND (reference sequence). The CDR3 protein is CASSRGTGVLAEELFF. The CDR3 bases are TGTGCCAGTAGTCGCGGGACAGGGGTTTTGGCCGAGGAGCTGTTTTTT.

This sequence joins TRBV28 and TRBJ1-1; D is undetermined. Looked up from germline, CDR1 is MDHEN and CDR2 is SYDVKM. The CDR3 runs 14 residues. With 2 bases removed from V and 0 bases from J, the gap between germline ends came to 7 bases. The CDR3 is CASSLADLNTEAFF. CDR3 bases: TGTGCCAGCAGTTTAGCGGACTTGAACACTGAAGCTTTCTTT.

The rearrangement links TRBV3-1 (or the pseudogene TRBV3-2) to TRBJ2-1; 8 nucleotides match TRBD1. The J segment lost 6 bases and the V segment lost 3 bases, leaving 13 bases of the junction unmatched. The CDR3 is made up of 17 amino acids. Per the germline V gene, CDR1 is LGHDT and CDR2 is YNNKEL (reference sequence). DNA of the CDR3: TGTGCCAGCAGCCATGCCCTCGGACAGGGAGTCGTCAATGAGCAGTTCTTC. It codes for CASSHALGQGVVNEQFF.

CDR3 in DNA: TGCGCCAGCAGCTTGGGTTCCGGCGGGAGCTTGGACCAGTACTTC. It codes for CASSLGSGGSLDQYF. The chain is built from TRBV5-1 and TRBJ2-7, with 7 bases identical to TRBD2. With V trimmed by 0 bases and J by 10 bases, 13 bases remained unmatched. This CDR3 comprises 15 residues. Germline assignment: CDR1 SGHRS and CDR2 YFSETQ.